The 19 T cell receptor beta chains presented below share a single source sample, sequenced in a study of cytomegalovirus exposure and HLA in healthy donors. Primers: 60 Vbeta forward and 13 Jbeta reverse. Clones were sequenced by immunoSEQ multiplex PCR, and TCRdb holds only the in-frame ones, with some missing. The sample lists fewer than 150,000 clones; 70% to 85% were seen once. Material: PBMCs. These receptors came from a man aged 40-50 years in good health and CMV-seropositive.

V is TRBV4-2 and J is TRBJ2-4; 8 bases are a match to TRBD1. Germline V gene lookup returns CDR1 LGHNA and CDR2 YNFKEQ. V gave up 3 bases and J gave up 6 bases; unmatched junction bases: 4. This CDR3 contains 14 residues. The chain's CDR3 is CASSQGQEGNIQYF. The CDR3 coding sequence is TGTGCCAGCAGCCAGGGACAGGAAGGAAACATTCAGTACTTC.

The V gene is TRBV7-9, the J gene TRBJ2-6, with D tentatively TRBD1 (5 bases). Germline V gene lookup returns CDR1 SEHNR and CDR2 FQNEAQ (reference sequence). V shed 2 bases and J shed 0 bases, with 17 bases lying between them. This CDR3 region has 19 residues. CDR3 DNA: TGTGCCAGCAGCTTATTGGACACTTTCGAACCCTCTGGGGCCAACGTCCTGACTTTC. Protein sequence: CASSLLDTFEPSGANVLTF.

The V and J genes are TRBV6-1 and TRBJ2-6; no clear D gene. There are 13 residues in the CDR3. V lost 6 bases and J 4 bases, leaving 7 bases between the germline ends. Germline V gives CDR1 MNHNS, CDR2 SASEGT. CDR3 in amino acids: CASSGVGANVLTF. The CDR3 DNA is TGTGCCAGCAGCGGAGTAGGGGCCAACGTCCTGACTTTC.

The chain couples TRBV5-6 to TRBJ1-1, with 9 bases identical to TRBD1. Unmatched junction bases numbered 11, after V lost 1 base and J lost 1 base. Germline CDR1 SGHDT, CDR2 YYEEEE. CDR3 length: 18 amino acids. CDR3 protein: CASSLPRQGGRRNTEAFF. The CDR3, as DNA: TGTGCCAGCAGCTTGCCCAGACAGGGGGGGAGGAGGAACACTGAAGCTTTCTTT.

The CDR3 here is CAWSNRVGELFF. The CDR3 region has the DNA TGTGCCTGGAGTAACAGGGTGGGAGAGCTGTTTTTT. This chain uses TRBV30 with TRBJ2-2, with a possible D match to TRBD1 (6 bases). Per germline, CDR1 GTSNPN and CDR2 SVGIG (reference sequence). CDR3 length equals 12 residues. Trimming took 2 bases from V and 11 from J, leaving 12 bases between them.

About this clone itself: One end of the junction varies from germline; a read error may be responsible. Other DNA sequences of this sample code for an identical CDR3. The chain combines TRBV12-5 with TRBJ1-3; TRBD1 agrees at 7 bases. CDR1 is LGHNT and CDR2 is FRNRAP in the germline V gene. This CDR3 is 14 amino acids long. This chain's CDR3 is CASGLGTAGNTIYF. The CDR3 bases are TGTGCTAGTGGCTTGGGGACAGCTGGAAACACCATATATTTT.

This chain uses TRBV30 with TRBJ1-2; 8 bases line up with TRBD1. This CDR3 spans 16 amino acids. V gave up 2 bases and J gave up 3 bases; unmatched junction bases: 11. From germline, CDR1 is GTSNPN and CDR2 SVGIG (reference sequence). CDR3 loop: CAWSSGRQGLYYGYTF. As DNA, the CDR3 is TGTGCCTGGAGTTCAGGGAGACAGGGGCTATACTATGGCTACACCTTC.

V and J are TRBV11-2 and TRBJ1-2; D is unresolved. The CDR3 has 14 amino acids. In germline, CDR1 is SGHAT, CDR2 FQNNGV. The V gene lost 6 bases and the J gene lost 2 bases, with 13 bases spanning the gap. CDR3 amino acids: CASSTVRGNYGYTF. CDR3 DNA: TGTGCCAGCAGTACTGTCAGAGGGAACTATGGCTACACCTTC.

The rearrangement uses TRBV25-1 and TRBJ1-2, with D possibly TRBD1 on 6 matching bases. The CDR3 is 15 amino acids. The germline CDR1 and CDR2 sequences are MGHDK and SYGVNS. V lost 6 bases and J lost 8, with 22 bases in between. Here the CDR3 DNA reads TGTGCCAGCAGCCGCGGCGGGGGCAGTCGATGGGGCTACACCTTC. Translating gives CASSRGGGSRWGYTF.

The rearrangement joins TRBV5-1 to TRBJ2-7; D is ambiguous. This CDR3 is built from 15 residues. Germline loops: CDR1 SGHRS, CDR2 YFSETQ. The germline V and J ends were trimmed by 4 bases and 0 bases, with 14 bases remaining between them. The CDR3 DNA reads as TGCGCCAGCAGCCCCCGGGTGAGAAGCTCCTACGAGCAGTACTTC. It specifies CASSPRVRSSYEQYF.

The V gene is TRBV19, the J gene TRBJ1-2, with D unresolved. The CDR3 consists of 16 residues. V lost 1 base and J 4 bases, leaving 16 bases between the germline ends. Germline V CDR1 and CDR2: LNHDA, SQIVND (reference sequence). The CDR3 loop reads CASSIGGGPDSYGYTF. For the CDR3, the DNA is TGTGCCAGTAGTATAGGCGGCGGGCCGGACTCCTATGGCTACACCTTC.

The chain carries TRBV28 and TRBJ2-3; TRBD1 is a possible D gene (6 bases). This CDR3 contains 13 residues. The V and J ends lost 6 bases and 5 bases respectively, with 12 bases between them. The germline V gene has CDR1 MDHEN and CDR2 SYDVKM. CDR3 residues: CASSTPGVDTQYF. The CDR3 DNA sequence: TGTGCCAGCAGCACTCCAGGGGTAGATACGCAGTATTTT.

The chain joins TRBV27 to TRBJ1-6; 7 bases fit TRBD1. Germline assignment: CDR1 MNHEY and CDR2 SMNVEV (reference sequence). CDR3 length: 13 residues. V trimming: 6 bases; J trimming: 7 bases; junction bases outside the gene matches: 3. CDR3 loop: CASRPGQNSPLHF. The DNA of the CDR3 is TGTGCCAGCAGACCGGGACAGAATTCACCCCTCCACTTT.

The CDR3 protein is CASSSWTSGSYEQYF. The DNA of the CDR3 is TGTGCCAGCAGCTCCTGGACTAGCGGGAGCTACGAGCAGTACTTC. The chain employs TRBV5-4 and TRBJ2-7, with TRBD2 matching 13 bases. V trimming: 3 bases; J trimming: 3 bases; junction bases outside the gene matches: 3. Germline V gene data show CDR1 as SGHNT and CDR2 as YYREEE (reference sequence). The length of the CDR3 is 15 residues. Based on the CDR3 plus reference TRBV5-4 and TRBJ2-7, the full variable domain is ETGVTQSPTHLIKTRGQQVTLRCSSQSGHNTVSWYQQALGQGPQFIFQYYREEENGRGNFPPRFSGLQFPNYSSELNVNALELDDSALYLCASSSWTSGSYEQYFGPGTRLTVT.

This chain links TRBV6-1 with TRBJ1-2, with D hard to call. The germline V and J ends were trimmed by 7 bases and 5 bases, with 17 bases remaining between them. The CDR3 extends over 14 amino acids. Germline V gene data show CDR1 as MNHNS and CDR2 as SASEGT. The CDR3 region is CASTPRELRYGYTF. In nucleotides, the CDR3 is TGTGCCAGCACTCCTCGCGAACTTCGGTATGGCTACACCTTC.

V gene TRBV19 combines with J gene TRBJ1-6, with 9 bases fitting TRBD1. The length of the CDR3 is 14 residues. Germline V gene lookup returns CDR1 LNHDA and CDR2 SQIVND (reference sequence). V lost 6 bases, J lost 8 bases, and 5 bases stayed unmatched. As DNA, the CDR3 is TGTGCCAGTAGCACGACAGGGGGTGATTCACCCCTCCACTTT. Translating gives CASSTTGGDSPLHF.

The sample holds one count of this clone. This rearrangement joins TRBV28 to TRBJ1-1; unclear D gene. Germline loops: CDR1 MDHEN, CDR2 SYDVKM. Trimming pared 5 bases from V and 0 bases from J, leaving 10 bases between. This CDR3 is 14 amino acids long. This CDR3 reads CASSLAGMNTEAFF. The CDR3 coding sequence is TGTGCCAGCAGTCTCGCGGGGATGAACACTGAAGCTTTCTTT.

This clone has only a few counts. V usage is TRBV28 and J usage is TRBJ1-1; tentative D call: TRBD1 (5 bases). V lost 10 bases and J lost 1, with 13 bases in between. This CDR3 spans 13 amino acids. CDR1 is MDHEN, CDR2 SYDVKM, per germline. The CDR3 region is CATRGGRNTEAFF. CDR3 nucleotide sequence: TGTGCCACCCGGGGGGGTCGGAACACTGAAGCTTTCTTT.

The chain links TRBV10-1 to TRBJ1-1; TRBD1 agrees at 7 bases. After removal of 6 bases from V and 11 bases from J, the junction contained 9 bases not matched to a gene. Germline-derived CDR1 and CDR2 are WNHNN and SYGVQD (reference sequence). The CDR3 sequence is 12 residues long. For the CDR3, the DNA is TGCGCCAGCAGGGACCAGACAGGGTGGGCTTTCTTT. Amino acid sequence: CASRDQTGWAFF.